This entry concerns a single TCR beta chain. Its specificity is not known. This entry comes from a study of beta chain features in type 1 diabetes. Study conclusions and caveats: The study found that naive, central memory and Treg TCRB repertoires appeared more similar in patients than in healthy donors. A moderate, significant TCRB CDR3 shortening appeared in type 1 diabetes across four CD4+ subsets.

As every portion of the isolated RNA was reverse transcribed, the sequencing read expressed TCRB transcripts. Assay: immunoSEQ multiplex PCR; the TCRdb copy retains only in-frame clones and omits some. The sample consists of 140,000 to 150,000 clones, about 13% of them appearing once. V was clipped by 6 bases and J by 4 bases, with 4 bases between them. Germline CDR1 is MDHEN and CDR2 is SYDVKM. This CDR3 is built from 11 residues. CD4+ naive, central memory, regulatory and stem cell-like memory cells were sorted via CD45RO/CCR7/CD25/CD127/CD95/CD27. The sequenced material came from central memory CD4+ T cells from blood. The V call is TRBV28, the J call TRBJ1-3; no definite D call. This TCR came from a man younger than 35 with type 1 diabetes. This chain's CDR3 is CASRDGNTIYF. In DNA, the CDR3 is TGTGCCAGCAGGGACGGAAACACCATATATTTT.